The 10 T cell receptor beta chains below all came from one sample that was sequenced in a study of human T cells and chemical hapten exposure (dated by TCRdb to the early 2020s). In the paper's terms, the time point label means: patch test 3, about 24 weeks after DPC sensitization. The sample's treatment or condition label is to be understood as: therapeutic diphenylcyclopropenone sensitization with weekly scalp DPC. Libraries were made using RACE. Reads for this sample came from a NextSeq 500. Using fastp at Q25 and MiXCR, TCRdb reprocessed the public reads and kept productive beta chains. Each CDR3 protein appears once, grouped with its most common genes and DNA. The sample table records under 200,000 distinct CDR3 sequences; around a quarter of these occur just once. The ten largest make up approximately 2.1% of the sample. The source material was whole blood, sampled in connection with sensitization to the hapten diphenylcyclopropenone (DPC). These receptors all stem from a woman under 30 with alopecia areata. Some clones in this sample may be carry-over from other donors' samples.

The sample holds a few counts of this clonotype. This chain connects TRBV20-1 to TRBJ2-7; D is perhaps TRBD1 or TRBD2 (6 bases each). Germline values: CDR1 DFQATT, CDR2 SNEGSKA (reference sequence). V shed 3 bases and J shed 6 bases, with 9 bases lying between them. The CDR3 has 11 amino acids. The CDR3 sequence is CSARGGLEQYF. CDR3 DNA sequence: TGCAGTGCTAGGGGGGGCCTCGAGCAGTACTTC.

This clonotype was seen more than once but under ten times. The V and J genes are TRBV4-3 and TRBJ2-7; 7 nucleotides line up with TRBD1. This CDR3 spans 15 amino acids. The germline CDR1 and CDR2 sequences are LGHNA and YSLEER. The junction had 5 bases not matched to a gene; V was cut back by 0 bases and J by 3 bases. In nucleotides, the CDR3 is TGCGCCAGCAGCCAAGATAGGGGACAGAACTACGAGCAGTACTTC. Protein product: CASSQDRGQNYEQYF.

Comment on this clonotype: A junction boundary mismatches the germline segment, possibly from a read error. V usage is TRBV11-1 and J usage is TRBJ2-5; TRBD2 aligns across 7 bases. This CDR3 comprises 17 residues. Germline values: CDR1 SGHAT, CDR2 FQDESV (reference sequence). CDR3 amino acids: CASSSGTTGKLRETQYF. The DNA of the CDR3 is TGTGCCAGTAGCTCAGGGACTACCGGCAAACTACGAGAGACCCAGTACTTC.

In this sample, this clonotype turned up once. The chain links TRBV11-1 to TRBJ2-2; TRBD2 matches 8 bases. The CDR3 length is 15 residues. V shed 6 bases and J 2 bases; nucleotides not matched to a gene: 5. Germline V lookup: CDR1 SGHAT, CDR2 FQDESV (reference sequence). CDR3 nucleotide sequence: TGTGCCAGCAGTGTACTAGCGGCCAACACCGGGGAGCTGTTTTTT. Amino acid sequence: CASSVLAANTGELFF.

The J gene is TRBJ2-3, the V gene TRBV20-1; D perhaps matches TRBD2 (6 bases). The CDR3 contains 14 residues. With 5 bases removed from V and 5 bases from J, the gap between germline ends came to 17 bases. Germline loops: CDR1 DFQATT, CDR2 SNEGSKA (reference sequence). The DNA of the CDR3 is TGCAGTGCTGCCCGCCGCCGGGGGTTAGATACGCAGTATTTT. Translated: CSAARRRGLDTQYF.

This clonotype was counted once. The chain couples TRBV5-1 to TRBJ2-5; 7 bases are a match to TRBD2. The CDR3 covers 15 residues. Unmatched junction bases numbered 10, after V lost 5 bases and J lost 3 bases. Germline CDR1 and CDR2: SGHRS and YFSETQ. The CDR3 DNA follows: TGCGCCAGCAGTGGCGGCATGGGAGGGGAAGAGACCCAGTACTTC. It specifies CASSGGMGGEETQYF.

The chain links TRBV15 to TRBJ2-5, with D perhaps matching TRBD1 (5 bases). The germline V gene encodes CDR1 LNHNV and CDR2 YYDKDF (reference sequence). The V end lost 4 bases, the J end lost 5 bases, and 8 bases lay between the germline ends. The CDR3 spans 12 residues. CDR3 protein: CATSKGFETQYF. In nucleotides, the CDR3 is TGTGCCACCAGCAAGGGGTTTGAGACCCAGTACTTC. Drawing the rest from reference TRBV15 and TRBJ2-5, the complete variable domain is DAMVIQNPRYQVTQFGKPVTLSCSQTLNHNVMYWYQQKSSQAPKLLFHYYDKDFNNEADTPDNFQSRRPNTSFCFLDIRSPGLGDTAMYLCATSKGFETQYFGPGTRLLVL.

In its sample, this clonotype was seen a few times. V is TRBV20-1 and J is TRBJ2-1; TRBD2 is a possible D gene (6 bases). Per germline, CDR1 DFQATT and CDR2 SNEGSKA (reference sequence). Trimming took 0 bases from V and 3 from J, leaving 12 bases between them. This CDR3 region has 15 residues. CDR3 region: CSARDLLANYNEQFF. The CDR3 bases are TGCAGTGCTAGAGATCTACTAGCTAACTACAATGAGCAGTTCTTC.

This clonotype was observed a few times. As DNA, the CDR3 is TGTGCCAGCAGCCAAGGACTAGCGGGGAGCCTGGATACGCAGTATTTT. This translates into CASSQGLAGSLDTQYF. The V gene is TRBV3-1, the J gene TRBJ2-3; 11 nucleotides line up with TRBD2. Germline-derived CDR1 and CDR2 are LGHDT and YNNKEL (reference sequence). The CDR3 consists of 16 residues. Losses at the gene ends were 1 base for V and 6 bases for J; bases not matched to a gene: 6.

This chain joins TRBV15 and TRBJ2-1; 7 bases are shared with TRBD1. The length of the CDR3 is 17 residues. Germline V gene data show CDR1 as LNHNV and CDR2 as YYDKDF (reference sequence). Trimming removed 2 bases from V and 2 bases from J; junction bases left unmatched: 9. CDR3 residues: CATSRSSRQGTYNEQFF. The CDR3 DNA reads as TGTGCCACCAGCAGATCGTCCCGACAGGGAACCTACAATGAGCAGTTCTTC. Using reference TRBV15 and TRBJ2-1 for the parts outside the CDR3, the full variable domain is DAMVIQNPRYQVTQFGKPVTLSCSQTLNHNVMYWYQQKSSQAPKLLFHYYDKDFNNEADTPDNFQSRRPNTSFCFLDIRSPGLGDTAMYLCATSRSSRQGTYNEQFFGPGTRLTVL.